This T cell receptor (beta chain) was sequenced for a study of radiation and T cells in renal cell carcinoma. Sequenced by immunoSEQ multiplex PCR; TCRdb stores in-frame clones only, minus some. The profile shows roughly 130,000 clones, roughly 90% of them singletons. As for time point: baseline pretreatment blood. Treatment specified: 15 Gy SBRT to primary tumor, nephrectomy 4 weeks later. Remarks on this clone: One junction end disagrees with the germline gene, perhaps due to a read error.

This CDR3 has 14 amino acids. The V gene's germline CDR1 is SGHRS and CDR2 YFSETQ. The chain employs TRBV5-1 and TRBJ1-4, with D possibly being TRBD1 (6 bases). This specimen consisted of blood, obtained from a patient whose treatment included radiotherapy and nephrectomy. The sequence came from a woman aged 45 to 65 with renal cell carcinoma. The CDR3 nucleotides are TGCGCCAGCAGATTGGACAGCGCAAATGAAAAACTGTTTTTT. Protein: CASRLDSANEKLFF.